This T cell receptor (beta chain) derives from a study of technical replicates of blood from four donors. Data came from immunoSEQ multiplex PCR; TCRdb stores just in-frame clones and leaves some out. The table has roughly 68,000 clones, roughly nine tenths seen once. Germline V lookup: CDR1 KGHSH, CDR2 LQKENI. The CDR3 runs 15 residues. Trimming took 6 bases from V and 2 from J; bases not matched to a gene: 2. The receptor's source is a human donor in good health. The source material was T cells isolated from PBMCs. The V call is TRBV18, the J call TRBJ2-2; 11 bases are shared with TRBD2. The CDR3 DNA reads TGTGCCAGCTCCGGGACTAGCGGTAACACCGGGGAGCTGTTTTTT. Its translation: CASSGTSGNTGELFF.